This is a list of T cell receptor beta chains from one sample in a study of control samples from healthy donors and cancer patients. Profiling relied on immunoSEQ multiplex PCR, and the TCRdb table lists in-frame clones only, not all of them. The table lists just over 90,000 clones, roughly nine tenths of them singletons. The sample was blood. These receptors all come from a woman between 50 and 59 years old in good health. CDR3s include the opening cysteine and the closing phenylalanine or tryptophan. Fields, in order: clone size, J gene, D gene, V gene, CDR3 protein, CDR3 DNA. A D gene is named only where the DNA matches it firmly. Not every row has a clone size; where given, it reads once, few, many or a size class.

abundance: .
j_gene: TRBJ1-1
d_gene: TRBD1
v_gene: TRBV19
CDR3aa: CASRRQGNTEAFF
CDR3nt: TGTGCCAGTAGAAGACAGGGGAACACTGAAGCTTTCTTT

abundance: .
j_gene: TRBJ2-7
d_gene: .
v_gene: TRBV5-5
CDR3aa: CASSLGAGAYEQYF
CDR3nt: TGTGCCAGCAGCTTGGGAGCAGGGGCTTACGAGCAGTACTTC

abundance: .
j_gene: TRBJ2-2
d_gene: TRBD2
v_gene: TRBV7-2
CDR3aa: CASSATSGGAGELFF
CDR3nt: TGTGCCAGCAGCGCGACTAGCGGGGGGGCCGGGGAGCTGTTTTTT

abundance: .
j_gene: TRBJ1-4
d_gene: .
v_gene: TRBV5-5
CDR3aa: CASSRVDGEKLFF
CDR3nt: TGTGCCAGCAGCCGGGTGGACGGTGAAAAACTGTTTTTT

abundance: .
j_gene: TRBJ2-7
d_gene: .
v_gene: TRBV9
CDR3aa: CASSPRQASYEQYF
CDR3nt: TGTGCCAGCAGCCCCCGACAGGCGAGCTACGAGCAGTACTTC

abundance: .
j_gene: TRBJ1-6
d_gene: .
v_gene: TRBV4-1
CDR3aa: CASSQEGGSSYNSPLHF
CDR3nt: TGCGCCAGCAGCCAGGAAGGGGGGAGCTCCTATAATTCACCCCTCCACTTT

abundance: .
j_gene: TRBJ2-1
d_gene: TRBD2
v_gene: TRBV7-2
CDR3aa: CASTMGLAVGEQFF
CDR3nt: TGTGCCAGCACCATGGGGCTAGCGGTGGGCGAGCAGTTCTTC

abundance: .
j_gene: TRBJ1-1
d_gene: .
v_gene: TRBV11-2
CDR3aa: CASSAISRGAGPGTEAFF
CDR3nt: TGTGCCAGCAGCGCCATATCCAGGGGCGCGGGGCCGGGCACTGAAGCTTTCTTT

abundance: .
j_gene: TRBJ2-1
d_gene: .
v_gene: TRBV29-1
CDR3aa: CSVEDALSSYNEQFF
CDR3nt: TGCAGCGTTGAAGATGCTCTGAGCTCCTACAATGAGCAGTTCTTC

abundance: .
j_gene: TRBJ2-5
d_gene: .
v_gene: TRBV9
CDR3aa: CASSVRQDQETQYF
CDR3nt: TGTGCCAGCAGCGTCCGACAGGATCAAGAGACCCAGTACTTC

abundance: .
j_gene: TRBJ2-7
d_gene: .
v_gene: TRBV18
CDR3aa: CASSTVGRYEQYF
CDR3nt: TGTGCCAGCTCAACAGTGGGGAGGTACGAGCAGTACTTC

abundance: .
j_gene: TRBJ1-6
d_gene: .
v_gene: TRBV7-2
CDR3aa: CASSLVGTGDSPLHF
CDR3nt: TGTGCCAGCAGCTTAGTCGGGACTGGAGATTCACCCCTCCACTTT

abundance: .
j_gene: TRBJ2-7
d_gene: .
v_gene: TRBV6-2/TRBV6-3
CDR3aa: CASSLAGFGSYEQYF
CDR3nt: TGTGCCAGCAGTTTGGCGGGATTTGGGTCCTACGAGCAGTACTTC

abundance: .
j_gene: TRBJ2-7
d_gene: TRBD2
v_gene: TRBV3-1/TRBV3-2
CDR3aa: CASSQEEGLAGVSSYEQYF
CDR3nt: TGTGCCAGCAGCCAAGAGGAAGGGCTAGCGGGAGTGAGCTCCTACGAGCAGTACTTC

abundance: .
j_gene: TRBJ1-6
d_gene: .
v_gene: TRBV2
CDR3aa: CASSEIGGSSPLHF
CDR3nt: TGTGCCAGCAGTGAAATCGGGGGTAGTTCACCCCTCCACTTT

abundance: .
j_gene: TRBJ2-7
d_gene: TRBD1
v_gene: TRBV6-2/TRBV6-3
CDR3aa: CASSLTGGGYEQYF
CDR3nt: TGTGCCAGCAGTCTGACAGGGGGCGGCTACGAGCAGTACTTC

abundance: .
j_gene: TRBJ2-7
d_gene: .
v_gene: TRBV10-1
CDR3aa: CASKTISFTYEQYF
CDR3nt: TGCGCCAGCAAGACAATTAGCTTTACCTACGAGCAGTACTTC

abundance: .
j_gene: TRBJ1-4
d_gene: .
v_gene: TRBV4-2
CDR3aa: CASSQAGLATNEKLFF
CDR3nt: TGTGCCAGCAGCCAAGCAGGCCTCGCAACTAATGAAAAACTGTTTTTT

abundance: .
j_gene: TRBJ1-2
d_gene: .
v_gene: TRBV5-5
CDR3aa: CASSFSDANYGYTF
CDR3nt: TGTGCCAGCAGCTTTTCGGACGCTAACTATGGCTACACCTTC

abundance: .
j_gene: TRBJ2-1
d_gene: TRBD2
v_gene: TRBV5-1
CDR3aa: CASSVTSGSKVYNEQFF
CDR3nt: TGCGCCAGCAGCGTGACTAGCGGGAGTAAGGTCTACAATGAGCAGTTCTTC

abundance: .
j_gene: TRBJ2-3
d_gene: .
v_gene: TRBV12-3/TRBV12-4
CDR3aa: CASSFLFTDTQYF
CDR3nt: TGTGCCAGCAGTTTCCTCTTCACAGATACGCAGTATTTT

abundance: once
j_gene: TRBJ1-4
d_gene: TRBD1
v_gene: TRBV15
CDR3aa: CATSRQRDRGRNNEKLFF
CDR3nt: TGTGCCACCAGCAGGCAGCGAGACAGGGGTCGAAATAATGAAAAACTGTTTTTT

abundance: .
j_gene: TRBJ2-4
d_gene: .
v_gene: TRBV18
CDR3aa: CASSPPQALAKNIQYF
CDR3nt: TGTGCCAGCTCACCACCGCAGGCCCTAGCCAAAAACATTCAGTACTTC

abundance: .
j_gene: TRBJ2-1
d_gene: TRBD2
v_gene: TRBV7-2
CDR3aa: CASSLGGTSGRNEQFF
CDR3nt: TGTGCCAGCAGCTTAGGCGGGACTAGCGGGAGGAATGAGCAGTTCTTC

abundance: .
j_gene: TRBJ2-7
d_gene: TRBD2
v_gene: TRBV5-6
CDR3aa: CASRRLAGPSSYEQYF
CDR3nt: TGTGCCAGCAGAAGACTAGCGGGACCAAGCTCCTACGAGCAGTACTTC

abundance: .
j_gene: TRBJ2-7
d_gene: TRBD1
v_gene: TRBV7-2
CDR3aa: CASSNKGAGYEQYF
CDR3nt: TGTGCCAGCAGCAACAAGGGGGCCGGCTACGAGCAGTACTTC

abundance: .
j_gene: TRBJ2-3
d_gene: .
v_gene: TRBV4-3
CDR3aa: CASSPFEGGGTDTQYF
CDR3nt: TGCGCCAGCAGCCCGTTTGAGGGGGGGGGCACAGATACGCAGTATTTT

abundance: .
j_gene: TRBJ1-1
d_gene: TRBD1
v_gene: TRBV4-2
CDR3aa: CASSARQGVNTEAFF
CDR3nt: TGTGCCAGCAGCGCCCGACAGGGAGTGAACACTGAAGCTTTCTTT

abundance: .
j_gene: TRBJ2-7
d_gene: .
v_gene: TRBV5-4
CDR3aa: CASSLELASQNEQYF
CDR3nt: TGTGCCAGCAGCTTGGAACTGGCATCGCAGAACGAGCAGTACTTC

abundance: .
j_gene: TRBJ1-6
d_gene: .
v_gene: TRBV11-3
CDR3aa: CASSLDPQGDSPLHF
CDR3nt: TGTGCCAGCAGCTTAGATCCCCAGGGCGATTCACCCCTCCACTTT

abundance: few
j_gene: TRBJ2-1
d_gene: .
v_gene: TRBV6-6
CDR3aa: CASSPGDYVGNEQFF
CDR3nt: TGTGCCAGCAGTCCGGGAGACTACGTGGGCAATGAGCAGTTCTTC

abundance: .
j_gene: TRBJ2-4
d_gene: .
v_gene: TRBV10-3
CDR3aa: CAISAKDREGIQYF
CDR3nt: TGTGCCATCAGTGCCAAAGACAGGGAGGGCATTCAGTACTTC

abundance: .
j_gene: TRBJ1-5
d_gene: .
v_gene: TRBV6-2/TRBV6-3
CDR3aa: CASSYVAGGPNQPQHF
CDR3nt: TGTGCCAGCAGTTATGTTGCGGGGGGCCCCAATCAGCCCCAGCATTTT

abundance: .
j_gene: TRBJ1-1
d_gene: .
v_gene: TRBV12-3/TRBV12-4
CDR3aa: CASSFNSDTEAFF
CDR3nt: TGTGCCAGCAGTTTTAACAGCGACACTGAAGCTTTCTTT

abundance: .
j_gene: TRBJ2-7
d_gene: .
v_gene: TRBV5-5
CDR3aa: CASSARGRTAYEQYF
CDR3nt: TGTGCCAGCAGCGCCCGAGGAAGGACAGCCTACGAGCAGTACTTC

abundance: .
j_gene: TRBJ1-6
d_gene: .
v_gene: TRBV6-2/TRBV6-3
CDR3aa: CASRYDGPVNSPLHF
CDR3nt: TGTGCCAGCAGGTACGACGGACCGGTTAATTCACCCCTCCACTTT

abundance: .
j_gene: TRBJ1-4
d_gene: TRBD1
v_gene: TRBV7-2
CDR3aa: CASSLLGQSNEKLFF
CDR3nt: TGTGCCAGCAGCTTATTGGGACAGAGCAATGAAAAACTGTTTTTT

abundance: .
j_gene: TRBJ2-2
d_gene: TRBD2
v_gene: TRBV4-3
CDR3aa: CASSHGGDHGGGSNTGELFF
CDR3nt: TGCGCCAGCAGCCACGGGGGGGACCACGGGGGGGGTTCGAACACCGGGGAGCTGTTTTTT

abundance: .
j_gene: TRBJ1-4
d_gene: .
v_gene: TRBV7-9
CDR3aa: CASSLRGGGEKLFF
CDR3nt: TGTGCCAGCAGCTTAAGGGGAGGGGGTGAAAAACTGTTTTTT

abundance: .
j_gene: TRBJ1-2
d_gene: TRBD1
v_gene: TRBV10-1
CDR3aa: CASRGQDYGYTF
CDR3nt: TGCGCCAGCAGGGGACAGGACTATGGCTACACCTTC

abundance: .
j_gene: TRBJ2-7
d_gene: TRBD2
v_gene: TRBV7-9
CDR3aa: CASSLGETSVGYEQYF
CDR3nt: TGTGCCAGCAGCTTAGGTGAGACTAGCGTTGGGTACGAGCAGTACTTC

abundance: .
j_gene: TRBJ1-4
d_gene: TRBD1
v_gene: TRBV3-1/TRBV3-2
CDR3aa: CASRHTSGTGGLFF
CDR3nt: TGTGCCAGCAGACATACCTCCGGGACAGGGGGTCTGTTTTTT

abundance: few
j_gene: TRBJ1-1
d_gene: .
v_gene: TRBV19
CDR3aa: CASSSTDKAFF
CDR3nt: TGTGCCAGTAGTAGCACAGATAAAGCTTTCTTT

abundance: .
j_gene: TRBJ2-2
d_gene: .
v_gene: TRBV6-5
CDR3aa: CASIQGSYTGELFF
CDR3nt: TGTGCCAGCATTCAGGGGTCTTACACCGGGGAGCTGTTTTTT

abundance: .
j_gene: TRBJ1-5
d_gene: .
v_gene: TRBV4-2
CDR3aa: CASSQEVNDNQPQHF
CDR3nt: TGTGCCAGCAGCCAAGAAGTAAACGACAATCAGCCCCAGCATTTT

abundance: .
j_gene: TRBJ1-1
d_gene: .
v_gene: TRBV6-5
CDR3aa: CASLVNRNTEAFF
CDR3nt: TGTGCCAGCCTTGTGAATAGGAACACTGAAGCTTTCTTT

abundance: .
j_gene: TRBJ2-3
d_gene: TRBD2
v_gene: TRBV5-6
CDR3aa: CASRFGLGDTDTQYF
CDR3nt: TGTGCCAGCAGGTTCGGACTAGGGGACACAGATACGCAGTATTTT

abundance: .
j_gene: TRBJ1-2
d_gene: TRBD1
v_gene: TRBV19
CDR3aa: CASSIGTGGFNGYTF
CDR3nt: TGTGCCAGTAGTATAGGGACAGGGGGATTTAATGGCTACACCTTC

abundance: once
j_gene: TRBJ2-1
d_gene: .
v_gene: TRBV18
CDR3aa: CASSDRRNNEQFF
CDR3nt: TGTGCCAGCTCAGACAGGCGAAACAATGAGCAGTTCTTC